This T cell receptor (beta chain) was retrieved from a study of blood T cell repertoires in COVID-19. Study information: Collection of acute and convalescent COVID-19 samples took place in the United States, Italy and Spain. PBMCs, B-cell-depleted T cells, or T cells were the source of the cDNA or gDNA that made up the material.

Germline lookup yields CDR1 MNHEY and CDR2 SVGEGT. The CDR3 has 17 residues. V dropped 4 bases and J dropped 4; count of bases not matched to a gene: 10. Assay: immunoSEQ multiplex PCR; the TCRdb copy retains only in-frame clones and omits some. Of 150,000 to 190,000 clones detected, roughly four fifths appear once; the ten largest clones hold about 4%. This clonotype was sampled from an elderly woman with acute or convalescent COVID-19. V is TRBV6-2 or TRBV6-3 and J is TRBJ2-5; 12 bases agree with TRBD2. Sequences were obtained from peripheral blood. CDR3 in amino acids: CASSFAGGTSGPETQYF. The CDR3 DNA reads TGTGCCAGCAGTTTTGCGGGCGGGACTAGCGGGCCAGAGACCCAGTACTTC.